Listed here is a single T cell receptor (beta chain). Its antigen is as yet unknown. This specimen comes from a study of T cell responses to AZD1222 COVID-19 vaccine. Across the study: Second-dose timings of about 4 or about 12 weeks were pooled. Study observations and caveats: Dominant CD4 TCR responses targeted spike regions 160-218 and 743-854. Regions left unmutated in variants are reportedly the target of nearly half of spike-specific TCRs.

Data came from immunoSEQ multiplex PCR; TCRdb stores just in-frame clones and leaves some out. The sample lists about 67,000 clones; 80% to 85% were seen once. Trimming shortened V by 4 bases and J by 4 bases, and 11 bases separated the two germline ends. This CDR3 contains 14 residues. Germline CDR1 reads MDHEN; CDR2 reads SYDVKM. The starting material was peripheral blood, obtained on day 0 of AZD1222 vaccination. The rearrangement links TRBV28 to TRBJ1-5; D not resolved. This TCR derives from an adult in good health. CDR3 nucleotides: TGTGCCAGCAGTTATGAGGAGTTGAATCAGCCCCAGCATTTT. Protein sequence: CASSYEELNQPQHF.